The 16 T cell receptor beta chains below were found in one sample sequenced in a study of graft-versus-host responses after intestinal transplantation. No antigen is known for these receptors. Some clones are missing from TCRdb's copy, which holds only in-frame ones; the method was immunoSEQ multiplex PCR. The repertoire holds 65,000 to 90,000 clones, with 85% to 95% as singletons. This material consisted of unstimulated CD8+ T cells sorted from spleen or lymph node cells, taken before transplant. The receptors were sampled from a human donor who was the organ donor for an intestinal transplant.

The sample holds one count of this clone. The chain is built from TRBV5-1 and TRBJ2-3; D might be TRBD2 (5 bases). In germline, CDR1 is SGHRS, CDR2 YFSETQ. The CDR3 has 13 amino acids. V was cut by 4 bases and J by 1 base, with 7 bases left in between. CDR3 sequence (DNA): TGCGCCAGCAGCACCGGGGGCACAGATACGCAGTATTTT. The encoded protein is CASSTGGTDTQYF.

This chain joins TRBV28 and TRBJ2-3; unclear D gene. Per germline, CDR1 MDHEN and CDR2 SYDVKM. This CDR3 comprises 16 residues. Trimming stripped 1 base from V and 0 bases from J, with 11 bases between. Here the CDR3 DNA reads TGTGCCAGCAGTTTATCCGCAAGAACTAGCACAGATACGCAGTATTTT. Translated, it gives CASSLSARTSTDTQYF.

The CDR3 spells CASRTANMDTQYF. CDR3 DNA: TGTGCCAGTAGGACGGCGAACATGGATACGCAGTATTTT. The rearrangement links TRBV19 to TRBJ2-3, with D unresolved. V gave up 6 bases and J gave up 6 bases, with 13 bases separating them. From germline, CDR1 is LNHDA and CDR2 SQIVND (reference sequence). The CDR3 has 13 residues.

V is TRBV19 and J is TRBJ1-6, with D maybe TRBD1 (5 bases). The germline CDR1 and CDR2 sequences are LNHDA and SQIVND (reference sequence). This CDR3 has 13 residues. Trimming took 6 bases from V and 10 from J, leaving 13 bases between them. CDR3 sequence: CASSRAGESPLHF. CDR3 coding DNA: TGTGCCAGTAGCCGGGCGGGGGAATCACCCCTCCACTTT.

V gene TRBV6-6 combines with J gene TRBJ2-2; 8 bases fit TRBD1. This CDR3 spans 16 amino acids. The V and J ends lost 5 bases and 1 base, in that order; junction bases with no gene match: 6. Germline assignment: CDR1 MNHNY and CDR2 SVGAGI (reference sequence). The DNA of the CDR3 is TGTGCCAGCAGTAAGACGGGACAGGTGAACACCGGGGAGCTGTTTTTT. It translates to CASSKTGQVNTGELFF.

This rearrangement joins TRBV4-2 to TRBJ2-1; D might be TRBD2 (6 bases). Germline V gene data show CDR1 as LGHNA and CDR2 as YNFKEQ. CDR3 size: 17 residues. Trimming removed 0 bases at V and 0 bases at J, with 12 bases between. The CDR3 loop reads CASSQELRGSSYNEQFF. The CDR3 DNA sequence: TGTGCCAGCAGCCAAGAACTGCGGGGAAGCTCCTACAATGAGCAGTTCTTC.

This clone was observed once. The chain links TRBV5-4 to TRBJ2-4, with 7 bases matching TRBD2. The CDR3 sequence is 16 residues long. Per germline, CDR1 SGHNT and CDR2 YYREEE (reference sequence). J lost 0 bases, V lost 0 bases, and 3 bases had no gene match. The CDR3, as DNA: TGTGCCAGCAGCTTGGTCGCTAGCGGAGCCAAAAACATTCAGTACTTC. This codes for CASSLVASGAKNIQYF.

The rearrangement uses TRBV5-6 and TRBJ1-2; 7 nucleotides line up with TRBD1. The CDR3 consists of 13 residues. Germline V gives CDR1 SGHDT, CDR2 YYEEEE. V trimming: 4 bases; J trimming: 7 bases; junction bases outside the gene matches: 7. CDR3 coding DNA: TGTGCCAGCAGCCCCGGAGGGGGCGCTGGCTACACCTTC. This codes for CASSPGGGAGYTF.

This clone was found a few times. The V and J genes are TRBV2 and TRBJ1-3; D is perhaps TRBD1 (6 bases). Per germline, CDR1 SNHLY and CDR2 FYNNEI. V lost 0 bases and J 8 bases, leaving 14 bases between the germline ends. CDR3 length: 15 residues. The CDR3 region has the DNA TGTGCCAGCAGTGAAGCGCTTGCTAGGGGGGACACCATATATTTT. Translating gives CASSEALARGDTIYF.

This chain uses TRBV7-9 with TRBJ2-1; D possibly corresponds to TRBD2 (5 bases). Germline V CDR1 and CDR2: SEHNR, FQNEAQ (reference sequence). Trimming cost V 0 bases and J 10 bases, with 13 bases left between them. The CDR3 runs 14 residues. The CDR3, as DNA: TGTGCCAGCAGCTTAGCGGCTTCTAGCCAGGAGCAGTTCTTC. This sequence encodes CASSLAASSQEQFF.

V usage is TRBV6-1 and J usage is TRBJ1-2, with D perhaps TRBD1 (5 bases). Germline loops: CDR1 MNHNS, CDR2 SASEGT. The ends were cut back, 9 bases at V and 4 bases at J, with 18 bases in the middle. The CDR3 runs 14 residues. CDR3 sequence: CARCPGGVVYGYTF. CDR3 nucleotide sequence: TGTGCCAGATGCCCCGGGGGGGTCGTCTATGGCTACACCTTC.

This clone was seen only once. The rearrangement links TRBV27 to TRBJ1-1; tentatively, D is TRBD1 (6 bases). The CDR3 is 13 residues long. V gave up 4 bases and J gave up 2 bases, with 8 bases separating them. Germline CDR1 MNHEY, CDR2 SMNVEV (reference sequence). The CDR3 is CASSWTDNTEAFF. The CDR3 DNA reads TGTGCCAGCAGTTGGACAGATAACACTGAAGCTTTCTTT.

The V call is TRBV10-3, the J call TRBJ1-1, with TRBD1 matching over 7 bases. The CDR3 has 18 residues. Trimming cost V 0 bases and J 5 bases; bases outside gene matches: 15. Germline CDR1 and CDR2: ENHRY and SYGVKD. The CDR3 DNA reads TGTGCCATCAGTGAGTCGACCCCCGGTGAGGGGGCGGGTACTGAAGCTTTCTTT. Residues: CAISESTPGEGAGTEAFF.

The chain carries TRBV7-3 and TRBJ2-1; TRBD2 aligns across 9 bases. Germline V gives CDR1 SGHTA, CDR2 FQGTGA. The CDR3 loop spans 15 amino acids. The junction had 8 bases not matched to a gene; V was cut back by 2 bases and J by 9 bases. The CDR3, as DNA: TGTGCCAGCAGCTTAGCGGGAGGGCCTTCGGGTGAGCAGTTCTTC. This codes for CASSLAGGPSGEQFF.

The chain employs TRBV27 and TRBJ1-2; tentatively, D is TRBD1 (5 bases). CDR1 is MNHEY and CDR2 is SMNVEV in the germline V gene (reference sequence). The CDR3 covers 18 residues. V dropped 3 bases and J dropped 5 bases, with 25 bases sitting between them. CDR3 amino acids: CASSLSRAPTGTSYGYTF. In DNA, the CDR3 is TGTGCCAGCAGTTTGTCGCGCGCCCCAACCGGGACGTCTTATGGCTACACCTTC.

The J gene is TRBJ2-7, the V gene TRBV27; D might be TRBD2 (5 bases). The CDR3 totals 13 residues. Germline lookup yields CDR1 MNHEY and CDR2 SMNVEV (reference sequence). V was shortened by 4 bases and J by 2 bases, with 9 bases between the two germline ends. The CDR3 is CASSSSEAYEQYF. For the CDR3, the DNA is TGTGCCAGCAGTTCATCGGAGGCCTACGAGCAGTACTTC.